This T cell receptor beta chain was found in a study of blood T cell repertoires in COVID-19. Study overall: COVID-19 samples, acute and convalescent, were from the United States, Italy and Spain. T cells, B-cell-depleted T cells, or PBMCs provided the cDNA or gDNA that served as material.

In the original processing: From reference gene primer amplification, estimates of nucleated cell counts were derived. Sequenced by immunoSEQ multiplex PCR; TCRdb stores in-frame clones only, minus some. V and J calls and clone size are as listed in that table; D and trimming were resolved from the DNA. The sample consists of fewer than 450,000 clones, about 93% of them appearing once. The CDR3 length is 15 residues. Germline V gives CDR1 MNHEY, CDR2 SVGEGT. V lost 2 bases, J lost 3 bases, and 11 bases lay in between. This TCR derives from a woman in her late teens or twenties who had recovered from COVID-19. The chain uses TRBV6-2 or TRBV6-3 and TRBJ2-1, with a weak D call TRBD2 (6 bases). Sequenced material: peripheral blood. CDR3 sequence reads: CASSYPGEVYNEQFF. The CDR3 nucleotides read TGTGCCAGCAGTTACCCGGGGGAGGTCTACAATGAGCAGTTCTTC.